The clone carrying this T cell receptor beta chain was seen more than once but under ten times. Losses at the gene ends were 3 bases for V and 5 bases for J; bases not matched to a gene: 7. The CDR3 is 15 amino acids. This specimen comes from a study of T-cell memory formation after mild COVID-19. At the level of the study: For the most part, TCR clusters were specific to one donor.

Amplification by 5'RACE using constant-segment primers produced TCR alpha and TCR beta cDNA libraries that carried sample barcodes and UMIs. TCRdb recomputed calls from the 5' RACE reads with MiXCR, one row per CDR3 protein. Of 540,000 or so distinct CDR3 sequences in the sample, roughly 20% were seen once. This chain links TRBV12-3 or TRBV12-4 with TRBJ2-1; 7 bases align to TRBD2. The source of this sequence is an adult woman who had mild COVID-19 (a few samples of this study predate the infection). Cell type and time point are not known. Source material: PBMCs or a T cell subset sorted from them (not recorded which). This chain's CDR3 is CASSLWLADNNEQFF. CDR3 bases: TGTGCCAGCAGTTTGTGGCTAGCGGATAACAATGAGCAGTTCTTC.